This T cell receptor beta chain was obtained from a study of blood T cell repertoires in COVID-19 (dated by TCRdb to 2020 to 2021). About the investigation overall: Samples from collaborators originated in the United States, Italy and Spain and spanned both the acute and convalescent phases of COVID-19. The repertoires were made available in a free public database intended to serve as a resource for research on the immune response to SARS-CoV-2. The prospective study material was composed of cDNA or gDNA derived from T cells, B-cell-depleted T cells, or PBMCs. Subjects who had been exposed to COVID-19, were actively infected with it, or had recovered from it provided the deeply sampled blood TCRbeta repertoires that made up the dataset. The sample metadata nearly always contained a de-identified subject ID, COVID-19 status, age in years and sex. The samples were drawn from two sources: the first 160 participants of the ongoing ImmuneRACE study, and some 1,300 subjects contributed by 6 global collaborators. Where HLA class I and class II types were available, the types were taken from metadata supplied by the sample provider, not from assay-based typing. Overall study results and their limits: The amount of clinical and demographic metadata varied by source and participant and was provided uncurated.

Its CDR3 holds 15 amino acids, cysteine through phenylalanine. The retained sequence is limited to the CDR3, 45 bases, with the frame set at the first base. V was cut back by 1 base and J by 4 bases, leaving a gap of 13 bases between them. Per the germline V gene (reference sequence), LGHDT is the CDR1 and YNNKEL is the CDR2. The immunoSEQ Assay, a bias-controlled multiplex PCR, was used to amplify TCRbeta CDR3 regions from genomic DNA. The original pipeline was this. The number of nucleated cells in each sample was estimated by amplification of reference gene primers within the assay. To quantify the absolute abundance of each unique TCRbeta CDR3 rearrangement, sequence reads were collapsed and filtered. For each sample, productive Simpson clonality was calculated by taking the square root of Simpson's diversity index across productive rearrangements. The immuneACCESS repertoire file appears here via TCRdb, limited to in-frame rearrangements. These files lack a portion of the clones; in checked studies, under half of the deficit traces to unresolved V genes, and the cause of the others is not known. D and trimming come from the DNA, and the V and J calls and clone size come from that table. For this sample there are roughly 20,000 clones; roughly 89% appear just once. The leading ten clones occupy approximately 13% of the sample.

Regarding this clone: The clone's antigen remains unknown. It has no much larger one-base neighbor in the sample; base qualities were not kept.

Collaborating institutions collected whole blood in K2EDTA tubes following their own protocols. For TCRbeta analysis, collaborators shipped samples as frozen whole blood, isolated PBMCs, or DNA extracted from either of those sample types. The origin of this receptor is a man aged 60 to 75 with active COVID-19. The chain was built from TRBV3-1 (or the pseudogene TRBV3-2) and TRBJ2-5; the D gene cannot be resolved reliably. The material sequenced was peripheral blood. The CDR3 region has the sequence CASSQGAAIGETQYF. The DNA reads as follows: TGTGCCAGCAGCCAAGGGGCAGCTATAGGAGAGACCCAGTACTTC.